This entry lists 9 T cell receptor beta chains sequenced from one sample in a study of T cell responses to AZD1222 COVID-19 vaccine. Some clones are missing from TCRdb's copy, which holds only in-frame ones; the method was immunoSEQ multiplex PCR. The sample carries 150,000 to 200,000 clones, 88% recorded once. The source material was peripheral blood, sampled 28 days after the second AZD1222 dose. The receptors here all came from an adult who received the AZD1222 COVID-19 vaccine.

V gene TRBV11-2 combines with J gene TRBJ2-7; 11 nucleotides agree with TRBD1. CDR3 length: 15 residues. V lost 6 bases, J lost 3 bases, and 7 bases stayed unmatched. Looked up from germline, CDR1 is SGHAT and CDR2 is FQNNGV. CDR3 protein: CASSQSGTGGYEQYF. The CDR3 nucleotides read TGTGCCAGCAGTCAATCCGGGACAGGGGGCTACGAGCAGTACTTC.

The rearrangement links TRBV7-2 to TRBJ1-2, with D possibly being TRBD1 (5 bases). V shed 5 bases and J shed 7 bases, with 20 bases lying between them. Germline assignment: CDR1 SGHTA and CDR2 FQGNSA. This CDR3 spans 15 amino acids. CDR3 bases: TGTGCCAGCAGCCTGGGGCCGGCCTCGGACCGTGGCTACACCTTC. It encodes CASSLGPASDRGYTF.

This chain links TRBV4-3 with TRBJ2-1; 8 nucleotides line up with TRBD1. Germline CDR1 is LGHNA and CDR2 is YSLEER. V gave up 3 bases and J gave up 9 bases; unmatched junction bases: 13. The CDR3 loop spans 16 amino acids. This chain's CDR3 is CASSQGPPGQGSEQFF. The DNA for the CDR3 is TGCGCCAGCAGCCAGGGTCCCCCCGGACAGGGCAGTGAGCAGTTCTTC.

The rearrangement uses TRBV16 and TRBJ2-7, with D unresolved. Looked up from germline, CDR1 is KGHSY and CDR2 is FQNENV. V was cut by 4 bases and J by 3 bases, with 4 bases left in between. The CDR3 runs 11 residues. CDR3 DNA: TGTGCCAGCAGCCTAAACTACGAGCAGTACTTC. It encodes CASSLNYEQYF.

V gene TRBV18 combines with J gene TRBJ1-3; D uncertain. This CDR3 is 15 amino acids long. V shed 2 bases and J shed 2 bases, with 10 bases lying between them. Looked up from germline, CDR1 is KGHSH and CDR2 is LQKENI. The CDR3, as DNA: TGTGCCAGCTCACCAACGGAGCTACCTGGAAACACCATATATTTT. Its protein is CASSPTELPGNTIYF.

This clone was seen once. The J gene is TRBJ1-3, the V gene TRBV28, with no clear D. Germline CDR1 reads MDHEN; CDR2 reads SYDVKM. Trimming took 6 bases from V and 6 from J, leaving 18 bases between them. The CDR3 extends over 15 amino acids. This chain's CDR3 is CASSFSGGRENTIYF. Written as DNA, the CDR3 is TGTGCCAGCAGCTTCTCAGGAGGGCGAGAAAACACCATATATTTT.

The J gene is TRBJ2-7, the V gene TRBV12-3 or TRBV12-4, with D unclear. CDR3 size: 11 residues. Trimming cost V 6 bases and J 5 bases, with 8 bases left between them. CDR3 DNA sequence: TGTGCCAGCAGCCATACTGACGAGCAGTACTTC. It is translated as CASSHTDEQYF.

A few counts support this clone. The chain carries TRBV19 and TRBJ2-1, with 9 bases fitting TRBD2. Germline-derived CDR1 and CDR2 are LNHDA and SQIVND (reference sequence). The CDR3 has 15 residues. Trimming removed 10 bases from V and 7 bases from J; junction bases left unmatched: 14. Here the CDR3 reads CATRVGASGDNEQFF. The CDR3 nucleotides are TGTGCCACCCGGGTTGGGGCTAGCGGGGATAATGAGCAGTTCTTC.

The chain couples TRBV24-1 to TRBJ2-1, with TRBD1 identical over 7 bases. With V trimmed by 4 bases and J by 9 bases, 8 bases remained unmatched. The germline V gene has CDR1 KGHDR and CDR2 SFDVKD. The CDR3 extends over 14 amino acids. DNA of the CDR3: TGTGCCACCAGTGAAGCCGGGACAGCGATTGAGCAGTTCTTC. Amino acid sequence: CATSEAGTAIEQFF.